This TCR beta chain comes out of a study of blood T cell repertoires in COVID-19. At the level of the study: COVID-19 samples collected from the United States, Italy and Spain covered acute and convalescent phases.

This study enrolled people aged about 18 to 95 from 20 to 25 US geographic areas. Participants' reported clinical history set cohort assignment. V lost 4 bases, J lost 7 bases, and 8 bases lay in between. Germline CDR1 and CDR2: SNHLY and FYNNEI. The CDR3 consists of 13 residues. TCRdb's copy holds only in-frame clones and misses some; the assay was immunoSEQ multiplex PCR. This table holds about 190,000 clones, approximately 86% found once. The specimen sequenced was PBMCs or T cells enriched from blood (not recorded which). This chain links TRBV2 with TRBJ1-6, with a tentative D call TRBD1 (6 bases). The receptor was isolated from a woman aged 60 to 75 with acute COVID-19. The CDR3 coding sequence is TGTGCCAGCAGTGGACAGGCGAATTCACCCCTCCACTTT. It translates to CASSGQANSPLHF.